Shown below are 2 T cell receptor beta chains from a single sample sequenced in a study of T cell repertoires in cytomegalovirus infection. TCRdb re-derived calls from the reads in MiXCR, one entry per CDR3 protein. In the table there are about 450,000 distinct CDR3 sequences, 30% to 40% of which are singletons. Sequenced material: PBMCs. These receptors all stem from a human donor in good health (CMV status not recorded). Some clones in this sample may be carry-over from other donors' samples.

This clonotype was recorded many times. The chain combines TRBV7-2 with TRBJ2-5; TRBD1 is a possible D gene (5 bases). Trimming shortened V by 5 bases and J by 13 bases, and 23 bases separated the two germline ends. Germline CDR1 and CDR2: SGHTA and FQGNSA. This CDR3 is built from 14 residues. Here the CDR3 reads CASSTDSREPALYF. The DNA of the CDR3 is TGTGCCAGCAGCACCGACAGTAGAGAGCCAGCGTTGTACTTC.

This clonotype was seen only a few times. V gene TRBV6-2 or TRBV6-3 combines with J gene TRBJ2-7; either TRBD1 or TRBD2 may fit D (5 bases each). Germline CDR1 MNHEY, CDR2 SVGEGT. V gave up 6 bases and J gave up 6 bases, with 18 bases separating them. The CDR3 covers 14 residues. CDR3 DNA sequence: TGTGCCAGCAGCCCAGGGAATCATGGAGGCGAGCAGTACTTC. Its protein is CASSPGNHGGEQYF.